This T cell receptor (beta chain) stems from a study of glioma-infiltrating T cells. In its sample, this clonotype was seen a few times. What it binds is not known. Deletions cut 1 base from V and 5 bases from J, with 7 bases between. The germline V gene has CDR1 LGHNA and CDR2 YNFKEQ. The CDR3 contains 13 residues. Whole-study findings and limits: Non-neoplastic patients had below-expected tissue-blood divergence, while all gliomas exceeded expectation. CDR3 overlap between tissue and blood was very small.

Using RNA template, CDR3s of TCR alpha and beta were amplified with iRepertoire arm-PCR. Tissue mRNA or PBMC total RNA, roughly 100-400 ng, went into one-step reverse transcription and amplification. In TCRdb, the multiplex PCR reads were re-called with MiXCR into one record per CDR3 protein. The data show over 120,000 distinct CDR3 sequences, around 42% seen once. Specimen: glioma tissue, nonneoplastic brain tissue, or PBMCs (not recorded which). The sequence came from a human donor with low-grade glioma or glioblastoma, undergoing nonglioma brain surgery, or in good health (not recorded which). The V call is TRBV4-2, the J call TRBJ2-3, with D perhaps TRBD1 (5 bases). CDR3 bases: TGTGCCAGCAGCCAAGGGACACGAGATACGCAGTATTTT. This translates into CASSQGTRDTQYF.